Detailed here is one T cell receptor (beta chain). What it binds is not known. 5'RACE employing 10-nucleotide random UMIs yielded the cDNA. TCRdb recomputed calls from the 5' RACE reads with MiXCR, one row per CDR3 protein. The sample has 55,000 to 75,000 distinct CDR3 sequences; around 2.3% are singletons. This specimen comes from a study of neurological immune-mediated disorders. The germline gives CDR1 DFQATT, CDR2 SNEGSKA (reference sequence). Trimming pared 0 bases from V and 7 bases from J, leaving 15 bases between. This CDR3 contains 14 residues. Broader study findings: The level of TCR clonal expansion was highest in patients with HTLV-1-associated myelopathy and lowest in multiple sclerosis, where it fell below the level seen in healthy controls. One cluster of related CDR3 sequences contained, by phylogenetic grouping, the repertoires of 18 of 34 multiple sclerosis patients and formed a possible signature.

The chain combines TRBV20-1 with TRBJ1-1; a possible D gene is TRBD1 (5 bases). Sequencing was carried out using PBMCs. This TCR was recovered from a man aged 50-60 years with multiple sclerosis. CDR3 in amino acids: CSARDPIGADEAFF. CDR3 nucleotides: TGCAGTGCTAGAGATCCAATCGGGGCCGATGAAGCTTTCTTT.